The 21 T cell receptor beta chains below all came from one sample that was sequenced in a study of breast tumors, draining lymph nodes, adjacent tissues. TCRdb called the multiplex PCR reads again in MiXCR, with one record for every CDR3 protein. This repertoire shows under 30,000 distinct CDR3 sequences, approximately 20% found once; its top ten account for less than 15%. The sample consisted of breast tumor tissue. All receptors derive from a female donor with breast cancer. Some clones in this sample may be carry-over from other donors' samples.

A few counts support this clonotype. A much larger clone is a single base away; this may be a read error. The rearrangement uses TRBV5-1 and TRBJ2-7, with D perhaps matching TRBD1 or TRBD2 (5 bases each). In germline, CDR1 is SGHRS, CDR2 YFSETQ. CDR3 length equals 15 residues. Here the CDR3 DNA reads TGCGCCAGCGGCTTGCTCGGGGCAGGAGTCTACGAGCAGTACTTC. Amino acid sequence: CASGLLGAGVYEQYF.

This clonotype was detected once. The missing conserved phenylalanine or tryptophan at the end of this CDR3 makes a read error likely. CDR3 DNA: TGCAGTGCTAGACCGGGTCTAGCCTTAATTCAAGGGACCCAGTACCTC. Translated, it gives CSARPGLALIQGTQYL. The V call is TRBV20-1, the J call TRBJ2-5, with D tentatively TRBD2 (5 bases). CDR3 length: 16 residues. The germline gives CDR1 DFQATT, CDR2 SNEGSKA (reference sequence).

This clonotype was observed at least ten times. The chain combines TRBV20-1 with TRBJ2-5; D might be TRBD1 (6 bases). Germline V gene sequence: CDR1 DFQATT, CDR2 SNEGSKA (reference sequence). The CDR3 consists of 13 residues. The V end lost 6 bases, the J end lost 7 bases, and 18 bases lay between the germline ends. The CDR3 here is CSATGLGLGTQYF. In DNA form, the CDR3 reads TGCAGTGCAACAGGGTTGGGATTGGGGACCCAGTACTTC.

Many counts were recorded for this clonotype. The V gene is TRBV11-3, the J gene TRBJ2-1; D tentatively reads TRBD1 or TRBD2 (5 bases each). Germline V CDR1 and CDR2: SGHNT, YENEEA. The V and J ends lost 11 bases and 3 bases respectively, with 14 bases between them. This CDR3 is 13 amino acids long. CDR3 bases: TGTGCCGGAACCGGGACGATCTACAATGAGCAGTTCTTC. This encodes CAGTGTIYNEQFF.

This clonotype was recorded many times. CDR3 residues: CASSLSETSSGANVLTF. The DNA for the CDR3 is TGCGCCAGCAGCTTATCAGAAACAAGCTCTGGGGCCAACGTCCTGACTTTC. V and J are TRBV5-1 and TRBJ2-6; D not certain. CDR3 length: 17 amino acids. Germline lookup yields CDR1 SGHRS and CDR2 YFSETQ. The V gene lost 2 bases and the J gene lost 0 bases, with 12 bases spanning the gap. Based on the CDR3 plus reference TRBV5-1 and TRBJ2-6, the full variable domain is KAGVTQTPRYLIKTRGQQVTLSCSPISGHRSVSWYQQTPGQGLQFLFEYFSETQRNKGNFPGRFSGRQFSNSRSEMNVSTLELGDSALYLCASSLSETSSGANVLTFGAGSRLTVL.

By share, this clonotype ranks as medium-sized. This chain connects TRBV20-1 to TRBJ2-3; D call uncertain. Looked up from germline, CDR1 is DFQATT and CDR2 is SNEGSKA (reference sequence). V was cut by 0 bases and J by 6 bases, with 13 bases left in between. This CDR3 comprises 14 residues. The CDR3, as DNA: TGCAGTGCTAGAGATTCCGCCCGCGCGGATACGCAGTATTTT. Its translation: CSARDSARADTQYF.

The sample holds many counts of this clonotype. The chain recombines TRBV6-1 with TRBJ2-1; TRBD1 matches at 10 bases. This CDR3 is built from 15 residues. Germline CDR1 is MNHNS and CDR2 is SASEGT. With 8 bases clipped from V and 8 bases from J, the junction kept 12 bases outside the gene matches. The CDR3 here is CASPPGTGAWDEQFF. CDR3 sequence (DNA): TGTGCCAGCCCTCCCGGGACAGGGGCCTGGGATGAGCAGTTCTTC.

Many counts were recorded for this clonotype. The rearrangement uses TRBV9 and TRBJ2-3; 11 nucleotides line up with TRBD1. The CDR3 extends over 16 amino acids. V shed 4 bases and J 6 bases; nucleotides not matched to a gene: 10. Germline V CDR1 and CDR2: SGDLS, YYNGEE. The CDR3 reads CASSPWGGQGVDTQYF. In nucleotides, the CDR3 is TGTGCCAGCAGCCCTTGGGGGGGACAGGGGGTCGATACGCAGTATTTT.

As for this clonotype: A much larger clone sits a single nucleotide away, making a read error possible. The rearrangement joins TRBV20-1 to TRBJ2-1; no definite D call. The germline gives CDR1 DFQATT, CDR2 SNEGSKA (reference sequence). The CDR3 extends over 15 amino acids. Trimming took 3 bases from V and 0 from J, leaving 12 bases between them. The CDR3 loop is CSASPSVSSYNEQFF. The CDR3 DNA reads TGCAGTGCTAGTCCGTCCGTCAGCTCCTACAATGAGCAGTTCTTC.

This clonotype was recorded a few times. This could be a read error, since a much larger clone is one nucleotide away. The chain links TRBV12-3 or TRBV12-4 to TRBJ2-3; 7 bases are a match to TRBD2. The CDR3 spans 16 residues. Germline trimming cut 4 bases from V and 0 bases from J; bases unmatched to any gene: 7. CDR3 residues: CASSSSLASSTDTQYF. CDR3 nucleotides: TGTGCCAGCAGTTCGTCACTAGCGAGTAGCACAGATACGCAGTATTTT.

This clonotype was recorded many times. The chain has TRBV2 and TRBJ2-5; tentative D call: TRBD2 (6 bases). This CDR3 is built from 14 residues. CDR1 and CDR2 from the germline V gene are SNHLY and FYNNEI. V lost 8 bases to trimming and J lost 1 base, with 14 bases between them. The CDR3 reads CASASLAPQETQYF. The CDR3 DNA sequence: TGTGCCAGCGCATCTCTAGCGCCCCAAGAGACCCAGTACTTC.

This clonotype was observed at least ten times. The chain couples TRBV7-8 to TRBJ2-3; no definite D call. The germline CDR1 and CDR2 sequences are SGHVS and FQNEAQ. This CDR3 contains 14 residues. V lost 1 base to trimming and J lost 4 bases, with 9 bases between them. CDR3 in amino acids: CASSLVVRADTQYF. For the CDR3, the DNA is TGTGCCAGCAGCTTAGTAGTTAGGGCAGATACGCAGTATTTT.

This clonotype is categorized as medium-sized. V is TRBV27 and J is TRBJ1-5; D might be TRBD1 (6 bases). The CDR3 length is 16 residues. Germline CDR1 and CDR2: MNHEY and SMNVEV (reference sequence). Deletions cut 3 bases from V and 0 bases from J, with 12 bases between. The CDR3 nucleotides are TGTGCCAGCAGTTTCGTAGGGGGATATAGCAATCAGCCCCAGCATTTT. Translation: CASSFVGGYSNQPQHF.

This clonotype showed up many times. The J gene is TRBJ2-1, the V gene TRBV5-4; 8 nucleotides match TRBD2. The V segment lost 1 base and the J segment 6 bases; nucleotides outside the gene matches: 6. Germline loops: CDR1 SGHNT, CDR2 YYREEE (reference sequence). The CDR3 runs to 15 residues. DNA for the CDR3: TGTGCCAGCAGCTTGAGCGGGAGTGCCTCCAATGAGCAGTTCTTC. Encoded protein: CASSLSGSASNEQFF. Together with reference TRBV5-4 and TRBJ2-1, the CDR3 gives the full variable domain: ETGVTQSPTHLIKTRGQQVTLRCSSQSGHNTVSWYQQALGQGPQFIFQYYREEENGRGNFPPRFSGLQFPNYSSELNVNALELDDSALYLCASSLSGSASNEQFFGPGTRLTVL.

This clonotype was detected many times. This rearrangement joins TRBV5-1 to TRBJ2-7, with TRBD2 identical over 11 bases. The V gene end was trimmed by 5 bases and the J gene end by 2 bases; junction bases not matched to a gene: 6. This CDR3 is 15 amino acids long. Looked up from germline, CDR1 is SGHRS and CDR2 is YFSETQ. The CDR3: CASRPTSGSTYEQYF. In DNA form, the CDR3 reads TGCGCCAGCAGACCTACTAGCGGGAGTACCTACGAGCAGTACTTC.

This clonotype was detected ten times or more. This rearrangement joins TRBV12-3 or TRBV12-4 to TRBJ2-7, with TRBD2 matching over 7 bases. The trim removed 2 bases at V and 7 bases at J, leaving 8 bases unmatched. The CDR3 is 14 amino acids. CDR3 nucleotides: TGTGCCAGCAGTTTAAAGGGAGGGAGGTCGGAGCAGTACTTC. This sequence encodes CASSLKGGRSEQYF.

This clonotype was recorded at least ten times. V is TRBV3-1 and J is TRBJ2-5; the match to TRBD2 covers 7 bases. Germline CDR1 is LGHDT and CDR2 is YNNKEL (reference sequence). This CDR3 has 14 residues. V lost 3 bases and J lost 7; bases outside the gene matches: 8. The CDR3 reads CASSHAASGVTQYF. In DNA form, the CDR3 reads TGTGCCAGCAGCCATGCTGCTAGCGGTGTGACCCAGTACTTC.

V usage is TRBV5-1 and J usage is TRBJ2-7; 8 bases are shared with TRBD1. Germline CDR1 reads SGHRS; CDR2 reads YFSETQ. V was pared by 4 bases and J by 7 bases, with 10 bases of the junction left unmatched. CDR3 size: 14 residues. This chain's CDR3 is CASSHRDRSREQYF. The CDR3 DNA sequence: TGCGCCAGCAGCCACCGGGACAGGTCGAGGGAGCAGTACTTC.

Note on this clonotype: The junction does not match germline at one end; this may be a read error. V usage is TRBV27 and J usage is TRBJ2-5; D perhaps matches TRBD2 (6 bases). The CDR3 spans 14 residues. Germline CDR1 MNHEY, CDR2 SMNVEV (reference sequence). The CDR3 DNA is TGTGCCAGCAGTTTGTCGAGGACTAAAGAGACCCAGTGCTTC. It is translated as CASSLSRTKETQCF.

This clonotype came up a few times. One end of the junction does not line up with germline, which may come from a read error. The chain employs TRBV28 and TRBJ2-3; 12 positions agree with TRBD2. The CDR3 has 15 amino acids. Germline V gene sequence: CDR1 MDHEN, CDR2 SYDVKM. The CDR3 spells CASSSSGRDPDAQYF. CDR3 DNA sequence: TGTGCCAGCAGTTCTAGCGGGAGGGACCCAGATGCGCAGTATTTT. Full variable domain (remainder filled in from reference TRBV28 and TRBJ2-3): DVKVTQSSRYLVKRTGEKVFLECVQDMDHENMFWYRQDPGLGLRLIYFSYDVKMKEKGDIPEGYSVSREKKERFSLILESASTNQTSMYLCASSSSGRDPDAQYFGPGTRLTVL.

The rearrangement joins TRBV18 to TRBJ1-1, with 7 nucleotides matching TRBD1. The CDR3 extends over 14 amino acids. V gave up 2 bases and J gave up 6 bases; unmatched junction bases: 6. CDR1 and CDR2 from the germline V gene are KGHSH and LQKENI. In DNA, the CDR3 is TGTGCCAGCTCACCAAGTTTGACAGGGTCTGAAGCTTTCTTT. Its translation: CASSPSLTGSEAFF.